This T cell receptor (beta chain) was sequenced in a study of blood T cell repertoires in COVID-19. Across the whole study: Acute and convalescent COVID-19 specimens originated in the United States, Italy and Spain. The cDNA or gDNA used as material had been derived from T cells, B-cell-depleted T cells, or PBMCs.

Authors' data handling: Reference gene primer amplification yielded estimated nucleated cell counts. Measured with immunoSEQ multiplex PCR; TCRdb has only the in-frame clones, and not every one. The DNA gave D and trimming, while V, J and clone size come from that table. In the table there are 200,000 to 250,000 clones, around 80% of which are singletons. The CDR3 extends over 12 amino acids. The V end was cut by 4 bases, the J end by 5 bases, with 11 bases between. The germline V gene has CDR1 GTSNPN and CDR2 SVGIG (reference sequence). The sequencing input was peripheral blood. This chain links TRBV30 with TRBJ1-1; D perhaps matches TRBD1 (5 bases). The receptor comes from a woman aged 35 to 49 with active or convalescent COVID-19. In nucleotides, the CDR3 is TGTGCCTGGACAGGGTTGATGACTGAAGCTTTCTTT. Encoded protein: CAWTGLMTEAFF.